Listed below are T cell receptor beta chains from one sample, sequenced in a study of shared clonotypes between healthy human individuals. Sequenced by immunoSEQ multiplex PCR; TCRdb stores in-frame clones only, minus some. Of about 1.5 million clones listed, approximately 98% were seen once; the top ten hold around 0.45%. The sequenced sample consisted of naive CD4+ T cells sorted from blood. The receptors stem from a man aged 25-45 years in good health. CDR3s include the opening cysteine and the closing phenylalanine or tryptophan. Each record gives: V gene, J gene, CDR3 protein.

V gene: TRBV4-1; J gene: TRBJ2-5; CDR3 protein: CASSQPGTKETQYF
V gene: TRBV14; J gene: TRBJ2-3; CDR3 protein: CASSQTDWTDTQYF
V gene: TRBV4-3; J gene: TRBJ2-4; CDR3 protein: CASSQESRSNIQYF
V gene: TRBV2; J gene: TRBJ1-2; CDR3 protein: CASSDAGRTGDGYTF
V gene: TRBV7-8; J gene: TRBJ2-2; CDR3 protein: CASSLVATNTGELFF
V gene: TRBV11-1; J gene: TRBJ2-5; CDR3 protein: CASSPGTSGARRETQYF
V gene: TRBV2; J gene: TRBJ2-7; CDR3 protein: CASGGYGGYAGEQYF
V gene: TRBV2; J gene: TRBJ2-3; CDR3 protein: CASRREADTQYF
V gene: TRBV5-5; J gene: TRBJ2-5; CDR3 protein: CASSRTGGRETQYF
V gene: TRBV5-4; J gene: TRBJ2-1; CDR3 protein: CASSLSGTNEQFF
V gene: TRBV25-1; J gene: TRBJ1-4; CDR3 protein: CASSLGQGVNEKLFF
V gene: TRBV28; J gene: TRBJ2-1; CDR3 protein: CASMSGGGRHNEQFF
V gene: TRBV11-3; J gene: TRBJ2-2; CDR3 protein: CASSLVAGDTGELFF
V gene: TRBV29-1; J gene: TRBJ1-2; CDR3 protein: CSVEYRDGYTF
V gene: TRBV28; J gene: TRBJ1-2; CDR3 protein: CASSLTALYGYTF
V gene: TRBV5-1; J gene: TRBJ2-3; CDR3 protein: CASSLGRYSTDTQYF
V gene: TRBV19; J gene: TRBJ2-2; CDR3 protein: CASRLRGTGELFF
V gene: TRBV7-9; J gene: TRBJ1-1; CDR3 protein: CASSFLRVTEAFF
V gene: TRBV5-1; J gene: TRBJ2-1; CDR3 protein: CASYTGTSDYNEQFF
V gene: TRBV5-1; J gene: TRBJ1-1; CDR3 protein: CASSYQGADTEAFF
V gene: TRBV28; J gene: TRBJ1-3; CDR3 protein: CASSLHQAGSGNTIYF
V gene: TRBV6-4; J gene: TRBJ2-7; CDR3 protein: CASKDRVTPSSLYEQYF
V gene: TRBV27; J gene: TRBJ2-7; CDR3 protein: CASQDLAGSYEQYF
V gene: TRBV11-2; J gene: TRBJ2-1; CDR3 protein: CASSSYPAGEQFF
V gene: TRBV9; J gene: TRBJ2-3; CDR3 protein: CASSVELAGVDTQYF
V gene: TRBV7-9; J gene: TRBJ2-1; CDR3 protein: CASRQTEGSNEQFF